The 8 T cell receptor beta chains in this list originate from one sample, sequenced in a study of naive and memory T cell subsets. The library had UMIs added by 3' ligation of an oligonucleotide to TCR cDNA. Ligated cDNA underwent four rounds of PCR with nested alpha and beta constant region primers and SP2. TCRdb reanalysed the 5' RACE reads using MiXCR and keeps one entry per CDR3 protein. This table has roughly 56,000 distinct CDR3 sequences, around 7.3% appearing once. The receptors come from a male donor in good health.

This clonotype has only a few counts. The J gene is TRBJ1-1, the V gene TRBV19, with D tentatively TRBD1 (5 bases). The CDR3 is 13 amino acids. Germline CDR1 is LNHDA and CDR2 is SQIVND (reference sequence). V was clipped by 6 bases and J by 4 bases, with 12 bases between them. The CDR3 sequence is CASSTSGSTEAFF. The CDR3 nucleotides are TGTGCCAGTAGCACCTCAGGGAGCACTGAAGCTTTCTTT.

This clonotype was recorded at least ten times. V usage is TRBV5-5 and J usage is TRBJ2-1; D remains ambiguous. Germline CDR1 SGHKS, CDR2 YYEKEE (reference sequence). The CDR3 sequence is 15 residues long. Between the trimmed V and J ends, which lost 3 bases and 4 bases, there was a span of 14 bases. The CDR3 loop reads CASSSPELGYNEQFF. CDR3 DNA: TGTGCCAGCAGCTCCCCCGAATTGGGGTACAATGAGCAGTTCTTC.

This clonotype came up a few times. The chain links TRBV20-1 to TRBJ1-5; tentative D call: TRBD1 (5 bases). Germline-derived CDR1 and CDR2 are DFQATT and SNEGSKA (reference sequence). The CDR3 is 14 residues long. Trimming stripped 2 bases from V and 4 bases from J, with 12 bases between. This CDR3 is CSARPDSSNQPQHF. In DNA, the CDR3 is TGCAGTGCTAGACCAGACAGTTCTAATCAGCCCCAGCATTTT.

A word on this clonotype: This clone may be a read error of a much larger clone one base away. The rearrangement joins TRBV18 to TRBJ2-2; D is unclear. CDR1 and CDR2 (germline): KGHSH, LQKENI. This CDR3 has 12 amino acids. The CDR3 region is CARSLPTGELFF. CDR3 nucleotides: TGTGCCAGATCACTTCCCACCGGGGAGCTGTTTTTT.

This clonotype was counted many times. The chain joins TRBV5-6 to TRBJ2-2; TRBD2 matches 9 bases. The CDR3 loop spans 17 amino acids. Germline assignment: CDR1 SGHDT and CDR2 YYEEEE. Trimming took 2 bases from V and 1 from J; bases not matched to a gene: 6. CDR3 loop: CASSFSSTSGNTGELFF. In nucleotides, the CDR3 is TGTGCCAGCAGCTTCTCTTCGACTAGCGGGAACACCGGGGAGCTGTTTTTT.

This chain links TRBV20-1 with TRBJ1-1; D gene uncertain. The CDR3 runs 15 residues. Germline values: CDR1 DFQATT, CDR2 SNEGSKA (reference sequence). V lost 0 bases, J lost 5 bases, and 16 bases lay in between. CDR3 DNA sequence: TGCAGTGCTAGAGATCTCGGCCTAGGCAAAACTGAAGCTTTCTTT. Amino acids: CSARDLGLGKTEAFF.

This clonotype was seen many times. The genes are TRBV7-9 and TRBJ2-5; D gene unclear. Germline V gene data show CDR1 as SEHNR and CDR2 as FQNEAQ (reference sequence). V shed 1 base and J shed 2 bases, with 8 bases lying between them. CDR3 length equals 14 residues. The DNA of the CDR3 is TGTGCCAGCAGCTTAGTCAGATCGCAAGAGACCCAGTACTTC. As protein: CASSLVRSQETQYF.

This clonotype was counted only a few times. This chain joins TRBV7-6 and TRBJ2-7; perhaps TRBD2 as D (5 bases). Germline V CDR1 and CDR2: SGHVS, FNYEAQ. The CDR3 is 12 amino acids. Trimming removed 4 bases from V and 4 bases from J, with 8 bases in between. CDR3 nucleotide sequence: TGTGCCAGCAGCTCCGGGGTATACGAGCAGTACTTC. It translates to CASSSGVYEQYF.